These 32 T cell receptor beta chains came from one sample sequenced in a study of identifying expanded T cells in peripheral blood. Measured with immunoSEQ multiplex PCR; TCRdb has only the in-frame clones, and not every one. The sample has roughly 56,000 clones, roughly four fifths seen once. Source material: blood. These receptors originate from a person aged 18-70 years in good health.

The gene calls are TRBV29-1 and TRBJ2-7; perhaps TRBD1 as D (5 bases). The V gene's germline CDR1 is SQVTM and CDR2 ANQGSEA. This CDR3 contains 13 residues. Trimming pared 7 bases from V and 5 bases from J, leaving 18 bases between. The CDR3 loop is CSAPLAGRHEQYV. The CDR3 DNA follows: TGCAGCGCTCCTTTGGCAGGGCGACACGAGCAGTACGTC.

Many counts were recorded for this clone. The chain couples TRBV6-6 to TRBJ1-6; D uncertain. CDR1 and CDR2 from the germline V gene are MNHNY and SVGAGI (reference sequence). This CDR3 has 15 amino acids. Trimming took off 2 bases at V and 8 bases at J, with 13 bases between the two ends. CDR3 amino acids: CASSYAEGGDSPLHF. DNA of the CDR3: TGTGCCAGCAGTTACGCTGAAGGAGGAGATTCACCCCTCCACTTT.

The chain employs TRBV5-6 and TRBJ2-1; D ambiguous. Germline loops: CDR1 SGHDT, CDR2 YYEEEE. The CDR3 is 14 residues long. The germline V and J ends were trimmed by 2 bases and 5 bases, with 11 bases remaining between them. CDR3 coding DNA: TGTGCCAGCAGCTTCGGGTCAGGAGACAATGAGCAGTTCTTC. Its translation is CASSFGSGDNEQFF.

The rearrangement links TRBV6-1 to TRBJ2-7; 7 nucleotides line up with TRBD1. J gave up 4 bases and V 5 bases, and 8 bases lay outside the gene matches. The CDR3 has 14 residues. Germline V CDR1 and CDR2: MNHNS, SASEGT. CDR3 region: CASSLWDSGYEQYV. DNA for the CDR3: TGTGCCAGCAGTCTTTGGGACAGCGGATACGAGCAGTACGTC.

The chain has TRBV5-6 and TRBJ1-2; D remains ambiguous. The CDR3 sequence is 14 residues long. Trimming shortened V by 6 bases and J by 3 bases, and 15 bases separated the two germline ends. Germline CDR1 SGHDT, CDR2 YYEEEE. This CDR3 reads CASIADPGYYGYTF. As DNA, the CDR3 is TGTGCCAGCATCGCCGACCCGGGATACTATGGCTACACCTTC.

The CDR3 DNA reads TGTGCCAGCAGGGTTGGGTTTACCACTGAAGCTTTCTTT. This encodes CASRVGFTTEAFF. The genes are TRBV2 and TRBJ1-1, with D unresolved. The CDR3 is 13 amino acids. Trimming stripped 6 bases from V and 4 bases from J, with 12 bases between. Germline V gene data show CDR1 as SNHLY and CDR2 as FYNNEI.

This sequence joins TRBV19 and TRBJ2-6, with D possibly being TRBD1 (5 bases). With 5 bases removed from V and 0 bases from J, the gap between germline ends came to 11 bases. Per germline, CDR1 LNHDA and CDR2 SQIVND (reference sequence). The CDR3 length is 16 residues. The CDR3 coding sequence is TGTGCCAGTAGTGGCCAGGGCGCCTCTGGGGCCAACGTCCTGACTTTC. Encoded protein: CASSGQGASGANVLTF. Looking up the rest from reference TRBV19 and TRBJ2-6 gives the full variable domain: DGGITQSPKYLFRKEGQNVTLSCEQNLNHDAMYWYRQDPGQGLRLIYYSQIVNDFQKGDIAEGYSVSREKKESFPLTVTSAQKNPTAFYLCASSGQGASGANVLTFGAGSRLTVL.

The CDR3 DNA follows: TGTGCCAGCACCAGGAGGGGGGTCGAATATGGCTACACCTTC. Encoded protein: CASTRRGVEYGYTF. The chain carries TRBV7-9 and TRBJ1-2, with a tentative D call TRBD1 (6 bases). Between the trimmed V and J ends, which lost 7 bases and 5 bases, there was a span of 17 bases. The CDR3 length is 14 residues. The germline gives CDR1 SEHNR, CDR2 FQNEAQ (reference sequence).

V gene TRBV5-1 combines with J gene TRBJ2-7, with 7 bases identical to TRBD1. V was clipped by 4 bases and J by 2 bases; unmatched bases: 12. Germline V gives CDR1 SGHRS, CDR2 YFSETQ. The CDR3 runs to 16 residues. This chain's CDR3 is CASSRTVGGETYEQYF. The CDR3 region has the DNA TGCGCCAGCAGCCGGACCGTAGGGGGCGAAACCTACGAGCAGTACTTC.

The chain employs TRBV5-5 and TRBJ2-3; D is unresolved. Germline-derived CDR1 and CDR2 are SGHKS and YYEKEE (reference sequence). This CDR3 contains 13 residues. Trimming pared 0 bases from V and 4 bases from J, leaving 6 bases between. The DNA for the CDR3 is TGTGCCAGCAGCTTGGCAGATTCAGATACGCAGTATTTT. This codes for CASSLADSDTQYF.

The chain combines TRBV5-1 with TRBJ2-3, with 9 bases lining up with TRBD1. The J segment lost 6 bases and the V segment lost 2 bases, leaving 4 bases of the junction unmatched. This CDR3 spans 14 amino acids. Germline V CDR1 and CDR2: SGHRS, YFSETQ. The CDR3 spells CASSLQGAGDTQYF. DNA for the CDR3: TGCGCCAGCAGCTTACAGGGGGCTGGGGATACGCAGTATTTT.

The chain joins TRBV7-9 to TRBJ2-3; perhaps TRBD2 as D (6 bases). The CDR3 totals 15 residues. The germline CDR1 and CDR2 sequences are SEHNR and FQNEAQ (reference sequence). The V and J ends lost 5 bases and 3 bases respectively, with 15 bases between them. CDR3 region: CASSQRDSGTDTQYF. The CDR3 DNA reads TGTGCCAGCAGCCAACGGGACTCTGGGACAGATACGCAGTATTTT.

This clone was seen only once. This chain's CDR3 is CASSQAGAGYNEQFF. DNA for the CDR3: TGCGCCAGCAGCCAAGCCGGGGCAGGATACAATGAGCAGTTCTTC. The rearrangement joins TRBV4-1 to TRBJ2-1; TRBD1 or TRBD2 may be the D gene (5 bases each). Germline-derived CDR1 and CDR2 are MGHRA and YSYEKL. The CDR3 has 15 amino acids. The ends were cut back, 1 base at V and 4 bases at J, with 11 bases in the middle.

V gene TRBV30 combines with J gene TRBJ1-5; D is unclear. Germline V lookup: CDR1 GTSNPN, CDR2 SVGIG (reference sequence). V was pared by 3 bases and J by 4 bases, with 10 bases between. This CDR3 comprises 13 residues. The CDR3 DNA is TGTGCCTGGAGCCCCGCACGGAATCAGCCCCAGCATTTT. Its translation is CAWSPARNQPQHF.

This clone came up a few times. The chain is built from TRBV5-1 and TRBJ2-7, with 9 bases identical to TRBD1. J gave up 7 bases and V 3 bases, and 8 bases lay outside the gene matches. The CDR3 extends over 14 amino acids. CDR1 and CDR2 from the germline V gene are SGHRS and YFSETQ. The CDR3 bases are TGCGCCAGCAGCTCGGGACAGGGTACAATGGAGCAGTACTTC. The encoded protein is CASSSGQGTMEQYF.

J is TRBJ2-1 and V is TRBV7-9; the match to TRBD2 covers 11 bases. CDR3 length: 16 amino acids. V lost 2 bases, J lost 7 bases, and 7 bases stayed unmatched. Germline CDR1 and CDR2: SEHNR and FQNEAQ (reference sequence). CDR3 nucleotide sequence: TGTGCCAGCAGCTTAACTACTAGCGGGAGTAAAAATGAGCAGTTCTTC. Its protein product is CASSLTTSGSKNEQFF.

The V and J genes are TRBV11-2 and TRBJ2-7; perhaps TRBD2 as D (5 bases). This CDR3 is 17 amino acids long. Germline assignment: CDR1 SGHAT and CDR2 FQNNGV. V shed 7 bases and J shed 3 bases, with 25 bases lying between them. This chain's CDR3 is CASKQLGLPSAFYEQYF. The CDR3 DNA is TGTGCCAGCAAACAACTAGGGTTACCGTCCGCATTCTACGAGCAGTACTTC.

The chain uses TRBV18 and TRBJ1-1; D is unclear. The CDR3 runs to 12 residues. V lost 1 base to trimming and J lost 3 bases, with 3 bases between them. The germline gives CDR1 KGHSH, CDR2 LQKENI. CDR3 nucleotides: TGTGCCAGCTCACCACGGGACACTGAAGCTTTCTTT. Its protein product is CASSPRDTEAFF.

The chain carries TRBV5-1 and TRBJ1-3; 7 nucleotides line up with TRBD1. With 2 bases clipped from V and 0 bases from J, the junction kept 5 bases outside the gene matches. Per germline, CDR1 SGHRS and CDR2 YFSETQ. The CDR3 is 16 amino acids. CDR3 sequence: CASSFSGTDSGNTIYF. The CDR3 coding sequence is TGCGCCAGCAGCTTCAGCGGGACAGACTCTGGAAACACCATATATTTT.

The chain combines TRBV5-1 with TRBJ2-7; TRBD2 matches at 10 bases. In germline, CDR1 is SGHRS, CDR2 YFSETQ. This CDR3 region has 14 residues. V lost 4 bases, J lost 3 bases, and 4 bases stayed unmatched. The CDR3, as DNA: TGCGCCAGCAGCCTACGGACTAGCGGCTACGAGCAGTACTTC. Protein product: CASSLRTSGYEQYF.

The chain links TRBV7-9 to TRBJ2-5; TRBD1 matches at 8 bases. The CDR3 spans 16 residues. V gave up 1 base and J gave up 5 bases; unmatched junction bases: 9. The germline CDR1 and CDR2 sequences are SEHNR and FQNEAQ (reference sequence). CDR3 protein: CASSLGIQGVGETQYF. The DNA of the CDR3 is TGTGCCAGCAGCTTAGGAATACAGGGGGTCGGTGAGACCCAGTACTTC.

This clone was picked up a small number of times. The chain recombines TRBV7-6 with TRBJ1-4, with D uncertain. V gave up 8 bases and J gave up 8 bases, with 21 bases separating them. The CDR3 spans 15 residues. Germline assignment: CDR1 SGHVS and CDR2 FNYEAQ. The chain's CDR3 is CASSPVLRVGEKLFF. CDR3 bases: TGTGCCAGCTCCCCAGTGCTGAGGGTGGGGGAAAAACTGTTTTTT.

This clone appeared a single time. The rearrangement links TRBV7-2 to TRBJ1-2; D not certain. The CDR3 loop spans 15 amino acids. V gave up 1 base and J gave up 4 bases, with 13 bases separating them. In germline, CDR1 is SGHTA, CDR2 FQGNSA. The CDR3 DNA follows: TGTGCCAGCAGCTTAGGGGGTGTCGGTGTCTATGGCTACACCTTC. It translates to CASSLGGVGVYGYTF.

The J gene is TRBJ1-2, the V gene TRBV5-4; D gene ambiguous. CDR1 is SGHNT and CDR2 is YYREEE in the germline V gene (reference sequence). The V end lost 4 bases, the J end lost 0 bases, and 7 bases lay between the germline ends. There are 13 residues in the CDR3. The CDR3: CASSPDANYGYTF. CDR3 nucleotide sequence: TGTGCCAGCAGCCCTGATGCTAACTATGGCTACACCTTC.

CDR3 nucleotides: TGTGCCAGCAGCGACCGACAGGTTGGCTATGGCTACACCTTC. Translation gives CASSDRQVGYGYTF. This chain uses TRBV5-6 with TRBJ1-2; D perhaps matches TRBD1 (6 bases). There are 14 residues in the CDR3. Trimming pared 4 bases from V and 4 bases from J, leaving 14 bases between. CDR1 is SGHDT, CDR2 YYEEEE, per germline.

This clone occurred once. The chain carries TRBV11-2 and TRBJ2-5, with 11 nucleotides matching TRBD2. V dropped 5 bases and J dropped 2; count of bases not matched to a gene: 7. This CDR3 region has 16 residues. In germline, CDR1 is SGHAT, CDR2 FQNNGV. CDR3 region: CASSPRTSGLQETQYF. As DNA, the CDR3 is TGTGCCAGCAGCCCTCGGACTAGCGGGTTACAAGAGACCCAGTACTTC.

The V gene is TRBV29-1, the J gene TRBJ1-4; no clear D gene. The CDR3 extends over 14 amino acids. Germline V gene data show CDR1 as SQVTM and CDR2 as ANQGSEA. V lost 5 bases to trimming and J lost 8 bases, with 18 bases between them. CDR3 residues: CSVLPGGEGEKLFF. In DNA, the CDR3 is TGCAGCGTTTTGCCGGGTGGGGAGGGCGAAAAACTGTTTTTT.

This sequence joins TRBV11-2 and TRBJ2-7; TRBD2 matches 10 bases. CDR3 length: 15 residues. The germline CDR1 and CDR2 sequences are SGHAT and FQNNGV. Trimming removed 2 bases from V and 3 bases from J; junction bases left unmatched: 4. The CDR3 DNA is TGTGCCAGCAGCTTACGACAGCGGGAGGGCTACGAGCAGTACTTC. It yields the protein CASSLRQREGYEQYF.

The table lists this clone with a few counts. This rearrangement joins TRBV27 to TRBJ2-7, with D hard to call. The CDR3 covers 14 residues. Per the germline V gene, CDR1 is MNHEY and CDR2 is SMNVEV (reference sequence). V was pared by 2 bases and J by 1 base, with 9 bases between. This CDR3 reads CASSLHGKSYEQYF. Written as DNA, the CDR3 is TGTGCCAGCAGTTTACACGGAAAGTCCTACGAGCAGTACTTC.

The gene calls are TRBV2 and TRBJ1-3; D might be TRBD1 (5 bases). Germline CDR1 SNHLY, CDR2 FYNNEI. Trimming took 8 bases from V and 1 from J, leaving 9 bases between them. The CDR3 totals 13 residues. The CDR3 sequence: CASFTGSGNTIYF. For the CDR3, the DNA is TGTGCCAGCTTCACAGGATCTGGAAACACCATATATTTT.

The rearrangement links TRBV7-9 to TRBJ2-1; 13 nucleotides match TRBD2. The junction had 5 bases not matched to a gene; V was cut back by 10 bases and J by 5 bases. CDR1 is SEHNR, CDR2 FQNEAQ, per germline (reference sequence). The CDR3 is 14 residues long. The CDR3 coding sequence is TGTGCCACCAATGGACTAGCGGGAGACAATGAGCAGTTCTTC. Amino acid sequence: CATNGLAGDNEQFF. The variable domain in full, completed from reference TRBV7-9 and TRBJ2-1, reads DTGVSQNPRHKITKRGQNVTFRCDPISEHNRLYWYRQTLGQGPEFLTYFQNEAQLEKSRLLSDRFSAERPKGSFSTLEIQRTEQGDSAMYLCATNGLAGDNEQFFGPGTRLTVL.

The chain combines TRBV28 with TRBJ2-7; D could derive from TRBD1 or TRBD2 (5 bases each). This CDR3 comprises 11 residues. Trimming cost V 9 bases and J 7 bases, with 13 bases left between them. Per germline, CDR1 MDHEN and CDR2 SYDVKM. The CDR3 nucleotides read TGTGCCAGTTCGGGGACGAGGGAGCAGTACTTC. Protein product: CASSGTREQYF.